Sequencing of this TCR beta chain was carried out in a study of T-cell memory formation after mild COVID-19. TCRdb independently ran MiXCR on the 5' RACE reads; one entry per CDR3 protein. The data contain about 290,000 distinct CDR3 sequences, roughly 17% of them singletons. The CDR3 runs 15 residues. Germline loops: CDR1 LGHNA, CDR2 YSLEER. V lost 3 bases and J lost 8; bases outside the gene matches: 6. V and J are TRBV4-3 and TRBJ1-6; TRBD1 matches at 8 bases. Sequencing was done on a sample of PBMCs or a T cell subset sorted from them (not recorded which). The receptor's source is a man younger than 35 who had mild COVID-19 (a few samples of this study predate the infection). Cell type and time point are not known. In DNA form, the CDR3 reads TGCGCCAGCAGCCAGATGGGACAGGTCGATTCACCCCTCCACTTT. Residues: CASSQMGQVDSPLHF.